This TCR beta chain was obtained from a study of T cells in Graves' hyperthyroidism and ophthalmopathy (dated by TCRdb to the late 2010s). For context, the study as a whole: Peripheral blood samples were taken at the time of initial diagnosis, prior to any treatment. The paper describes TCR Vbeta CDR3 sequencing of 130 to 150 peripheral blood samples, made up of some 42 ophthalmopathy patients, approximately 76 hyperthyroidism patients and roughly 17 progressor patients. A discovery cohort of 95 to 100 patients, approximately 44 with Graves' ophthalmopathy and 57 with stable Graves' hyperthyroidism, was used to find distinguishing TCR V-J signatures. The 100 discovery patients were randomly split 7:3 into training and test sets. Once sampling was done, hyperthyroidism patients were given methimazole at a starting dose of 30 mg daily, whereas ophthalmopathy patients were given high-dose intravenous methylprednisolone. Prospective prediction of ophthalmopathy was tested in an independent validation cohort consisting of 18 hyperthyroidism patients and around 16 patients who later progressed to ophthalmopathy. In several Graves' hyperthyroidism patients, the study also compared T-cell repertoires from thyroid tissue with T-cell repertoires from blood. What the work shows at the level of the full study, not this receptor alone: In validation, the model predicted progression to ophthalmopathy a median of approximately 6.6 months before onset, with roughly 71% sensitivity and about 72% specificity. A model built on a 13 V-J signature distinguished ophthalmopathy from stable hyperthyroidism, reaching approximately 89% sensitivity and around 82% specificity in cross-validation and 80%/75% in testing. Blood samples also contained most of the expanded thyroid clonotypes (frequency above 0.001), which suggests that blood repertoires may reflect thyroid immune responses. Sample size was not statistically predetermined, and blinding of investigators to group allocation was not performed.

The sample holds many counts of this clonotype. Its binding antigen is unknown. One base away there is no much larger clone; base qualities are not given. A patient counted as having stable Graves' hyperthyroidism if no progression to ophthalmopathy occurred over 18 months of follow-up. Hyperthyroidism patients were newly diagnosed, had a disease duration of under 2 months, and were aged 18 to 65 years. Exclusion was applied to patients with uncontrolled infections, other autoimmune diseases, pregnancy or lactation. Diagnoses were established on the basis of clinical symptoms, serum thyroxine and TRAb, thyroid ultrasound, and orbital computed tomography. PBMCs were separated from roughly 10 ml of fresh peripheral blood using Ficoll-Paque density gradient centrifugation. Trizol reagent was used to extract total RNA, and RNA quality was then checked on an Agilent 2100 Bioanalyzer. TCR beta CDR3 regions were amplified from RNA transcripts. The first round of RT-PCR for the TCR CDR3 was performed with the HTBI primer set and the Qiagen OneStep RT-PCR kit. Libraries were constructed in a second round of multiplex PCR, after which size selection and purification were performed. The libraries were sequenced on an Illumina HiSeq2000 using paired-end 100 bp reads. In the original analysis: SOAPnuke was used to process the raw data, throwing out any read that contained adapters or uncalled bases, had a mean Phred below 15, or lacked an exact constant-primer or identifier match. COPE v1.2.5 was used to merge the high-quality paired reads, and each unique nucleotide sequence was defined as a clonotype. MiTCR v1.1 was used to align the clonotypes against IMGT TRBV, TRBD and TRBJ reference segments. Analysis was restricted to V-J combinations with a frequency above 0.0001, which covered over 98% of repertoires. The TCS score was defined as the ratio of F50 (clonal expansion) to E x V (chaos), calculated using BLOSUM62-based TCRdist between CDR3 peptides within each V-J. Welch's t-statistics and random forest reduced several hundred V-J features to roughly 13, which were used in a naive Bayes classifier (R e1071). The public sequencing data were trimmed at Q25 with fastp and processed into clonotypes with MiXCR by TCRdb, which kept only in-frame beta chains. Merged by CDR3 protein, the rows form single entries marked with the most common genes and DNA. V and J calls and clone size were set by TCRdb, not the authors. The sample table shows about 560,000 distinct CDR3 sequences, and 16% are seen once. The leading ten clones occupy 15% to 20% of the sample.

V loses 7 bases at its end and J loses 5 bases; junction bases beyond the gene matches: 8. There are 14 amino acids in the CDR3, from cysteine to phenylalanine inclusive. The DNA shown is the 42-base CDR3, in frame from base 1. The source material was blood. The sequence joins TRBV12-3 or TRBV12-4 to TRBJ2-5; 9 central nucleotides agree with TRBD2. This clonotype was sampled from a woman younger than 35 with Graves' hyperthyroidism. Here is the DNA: TGTGCCAGCACCTTAGCGGGGGCTGGGGAGACCCAGTACTTC. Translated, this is CASTLAGAGETQYF.